Sequencing of this TCR beta chain was carried out in a study of blood T cell repertoires in COVID-19. CDR3 length equals 13 residues. The V and J ends lost 1 base and 10 bases respectively, with 8 bases between them. Generated by immunoSEQ multiplex PCR, the TCRdb table keeps only in-frame clones and is missing some. The table includes 200,000 or so clones, around four fifths detected once. The chain recombines TRBV12-3 or TRBV12-4 with TRBJ1-6, with D tentatively TRBD1 (6 bases). The TCR originated in a human donor with acute or convalescent COVID-19. The donor label of this sample is uncertain. The specimen was peripheral blood. CDR3 loop: CASSLGQASPLHF. CDR3 nucleotides: TGTGCCAGCAGTTTAGGACAGGCCTCACCCCTCCACTTT.